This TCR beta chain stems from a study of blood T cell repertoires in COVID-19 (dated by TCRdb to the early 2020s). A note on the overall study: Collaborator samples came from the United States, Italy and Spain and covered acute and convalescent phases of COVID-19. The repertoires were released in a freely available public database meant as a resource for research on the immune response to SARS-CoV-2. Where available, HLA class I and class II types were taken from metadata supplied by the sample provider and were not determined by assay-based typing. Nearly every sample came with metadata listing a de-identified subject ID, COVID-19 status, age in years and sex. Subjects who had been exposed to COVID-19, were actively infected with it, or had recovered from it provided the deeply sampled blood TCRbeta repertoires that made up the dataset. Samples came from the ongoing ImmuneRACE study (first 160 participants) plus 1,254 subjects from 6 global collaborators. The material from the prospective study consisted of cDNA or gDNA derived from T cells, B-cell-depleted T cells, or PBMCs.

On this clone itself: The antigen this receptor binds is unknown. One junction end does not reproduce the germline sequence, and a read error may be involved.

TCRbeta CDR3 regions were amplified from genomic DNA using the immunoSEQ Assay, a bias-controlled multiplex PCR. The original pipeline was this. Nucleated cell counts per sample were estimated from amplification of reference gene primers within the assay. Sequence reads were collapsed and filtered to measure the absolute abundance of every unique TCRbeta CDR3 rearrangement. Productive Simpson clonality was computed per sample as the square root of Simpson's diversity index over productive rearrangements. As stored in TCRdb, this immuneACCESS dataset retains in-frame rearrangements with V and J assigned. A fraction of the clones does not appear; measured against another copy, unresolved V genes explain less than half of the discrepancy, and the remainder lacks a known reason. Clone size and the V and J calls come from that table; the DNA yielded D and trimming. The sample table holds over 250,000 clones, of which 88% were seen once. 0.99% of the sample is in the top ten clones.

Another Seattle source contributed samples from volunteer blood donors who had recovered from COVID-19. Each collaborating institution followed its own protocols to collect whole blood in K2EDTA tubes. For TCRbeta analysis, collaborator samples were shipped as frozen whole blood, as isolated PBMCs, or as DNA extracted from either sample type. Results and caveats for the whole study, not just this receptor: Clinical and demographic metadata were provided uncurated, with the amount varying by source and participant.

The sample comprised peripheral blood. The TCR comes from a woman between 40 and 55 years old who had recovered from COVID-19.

The CDR3 protein: CASTPGPDSRYDYTF. The nucleotide sequence is TGTGCCAGCACCCCCGGCCCAGACAGTAGATATGACTACACCTTC. The sequence joins TRBV5-4 to TRBJ1-2, with TRBD1 perhaps the D gene, on 5 matching bases. Measured from the cysteine to the phenylalanine, the CDR3 is 15 residues long. The retained sequence is limited to the CDR3, 45 bases, with the frame set at the first base. For CDR1 and CDR2, the germline V gene (reference sequence) lists SGHNT and YYREEE.